Below are 28 T cell receptor beta chains sequenced from a single sample in a study of T-cell memory formation after mild COVID-19. TCRdb reanalysed the 5' RACE reads using MiXCR and keeps one entry per CDR3 protein. The sample carries approximately 290,000 distinct CDR3 sequences, about 15% recorded once. The sample taken for sequencing was PBMCs or a T cell subset sorted from them (not recorded which). The receptors shown here come from a man between 18 and 35 years old who had mild COVID-19 (a few samples of this study predate the infection). Cell type and time point are not known.

The V and J genes are TRBV4-1 and TRBJ2-7, with TRBD2 matching 8 bases. This CDR3 is built from 14 residues. Germline trimming cut 4 bases from V and 1 base from J; bases unmatched to any gene: 3. Looked up from germline, CDR1 is MGHRA and CDR2 is YSYEKL. The CDR3 region is CASSPRGGSYEQYV. CDR3 nucleotides: TGCGCCAGCAGCCCCCGGGGGGGTTCCTACGAGCAGTACGTC.

This clonotype was picked up a small number of times. The CDR3 reads CATTDTEAFF. CDR3 DNA: TGTGCCACCACGGACACTGAAGCTTTCTTT. The chain links TRBV12-3 or TRBV12-4 to TRBJ1-1, with no clear D. V lost 10 bases and J lost 3, with 6 bases in between. The CDR3 totals 10 residues.

The chain carries TRBV6-2 or TRBV6-3 and TRBJ2-7, with no clear D. The CDR3 length is 13 residues. Germline CDR1 is MNHEY and CDR2 is SVGEGT. The V and J ends lost 6 bases and 5 bases respectively, with 14 bases between them. In DNA, the CDR3 is TGTGCCAGCAGCCCCCATAGGGCGAACGAGCAGTACTTC. It specifies CASSPHRANEQYF.

V usage is TRBV12-3 or TRBV12-4 and J usage is TRBJ2-5; no clear D. This CDR3 spans 13 amino acids. The ends were cut back, 2 bases at V and 3 bases at J, with 7 bases in the middle. As DNA, the CDR3 is TGTGCCAGCAGTTTACTCAGGAAAGAGACCCAGTACTTC. Residues: CASSLLRKETQYF.

This clonotype was counted many times. The chain couples TRBV7-9 to TRBJ1-1, with D possibly matching TRBD1 (5 bases). V shed 5 bases and J shed 1 base, with 11 bases lying between them. CDR3 length: 14 residues. Germline CDR1 SEHNR, CDR2 FQNEAQ (reference sequence). CDR3 DNA sequence: TGTGCCAGCAGCCGGGGACGACGGAACACTGAAGCTTTCTTT. This encodes CASSRGRRNTEAFF.

This clonotype was counted a few times. The CDR3 DNA is TGTGCCTCCAGGACAGCGGACACTGAAGCTTTCTTT. Residues: CASRTADTEAFF. This chain links TRBV27 with TRBJ1-1, with D possibly TRBD1 on 6 matching bases. Per germline, CDR1 MNHEY and CDR2 SMNVEV (reference sequence). Trimming removed 11 bases from V and 3 bases from J, with 13 bases in between. This CDR3 region has 12 residues.

This clonotype was detected only a few times. The chain links TRBV5-1 to TRBJ1-2; 7 nucleotides align to TRBD1. Trimming cost V 5 bases and J 3 bases; bases outside gene matches: 4. CDR3 length: 13 residues. The germline V gene has CDR1 SGHRS and CDR2 YFSETQ. The CDR3 coding sequence is TGCGCCAGCAGGTCCGGGACAGACTATGGCTACACCTTC. It yields the protein CASRSGTDYGYTF.

This clonotype was recorded a few times. The J gene is TRBJ2-1, the V gene TRBV29-1; no reliable D call. The CDR3 loop spans 13 amino acids. From germline, CDR1 is SQVTM and CDR2 ANQGSEA. V was pared by 6 bases and J by 2 bases, with 11 bases between. The CDR3 DNA reads TGCAGCGTAAATCGGGTGACCTACAATGAGCAGTTCTTC. It translates to CSVNRVTYNEQFF.

This clonotype appeared a few times. The genes are TRBV2 and TRBJ2-7; D may be TRBD1 (5 bases). The CDR3 consists of 13 residues. Germline CDR1 reads SNHLY; CDR2 reads FYNNEI. With 5 bases removed from V and 4 bases from J, the gap between germline ends came to 12 bases. The CDR3 coding sequence is TGTGCCAGCAGTTGGGGCAGCGATTACGAGCAGTACGTC. This codes for CASSWGSDYEQYV.

The chain carries TRBV20-1 and TRBJ2-5; D is perhaps TRBD1 (5 bases). The length of the CDR3 is 13 residues. V lost 3 bases, J lost 4 bases, and 12 bases lay in between. Germline V gives CDR1 DFQATT, CDR2 SNEGSKA (reference sequence). The CDR3 DNA sequence: TGCAGTGCTAGTTTCCAGGGCGGAGAGACCCAGTACTTC. Translating it yields CSASFQGGETQYF.

The genes are TRBV7-9 and TRBJ2-7; possibly TRBD1 for D (6 bases). Trimming stripped 5 bases from V and 2 bases from J, with 16 bases between. Germline assignment: CDR1 SEHNR and CDR2 FQNEAQ (reference sequence). The CDR3 is 15 amino acids. The CDR3 region has the DNA TGTGCCAGCAGCGCGGGTCCTAGACAGGCCTACGAGCAGTACTTC. It translates to CASSAGPRQAYEQYF.

This chain joins TRBV5-1 and TRBJ2-5, with TRBD2 as a possible D gene (7 bases). V was trimmed by 0 bases and J by 2 bases, leaving 14 bases between them. The germline V gene encodes CDR1 SGHRS and CDR2 YFSETQ. The CDR3 consists of 16 residues. The CDR3 DNA sequence: TGCGCCAGCAGCTTGGTTAATGCGGGGGCTCAAGAGACCCAGTACTTC. Encoded protein: CASSLVNAGAQETQYF.

This clonotype was picked up many times. The V call is TRBV7-9, the J call TRBJ2-2; D is possibly TRBD1 (7 bases). V lost 4 bases and J 3 bases, leaving 18 bases between the germline ends. Germline V gene sequence: CDR1 SEHNR, CDR2 FQNEAQ (reference sequence). CDR3 length: 17 residues. This CDR3 is CASSSRPTRGDTGELFF. The CDR3 nucleotides are TGTGCCAGCAGCTCCAGACCGACCAGGGGGGACACCGGGGAGCTGTTTTTT.

The rearrangement links TRBV6-6 to TRBJ1-5; perhaps TRBD1 as D (5 bases). V dropped 2 bases and J dropped 5 bases, with 13 bases sitting between them. CDR1 is MNHNY and CDR2 is SVGAGI in the germline V gene (reference sequence). This CDR3 comprises 15 residues. The CDR3 loop is CASSYMTVSYQPQHF. The CDR3 nucleotides are TGTGCCAGCAGTTACATGACAGTAAGCTATCAGCCCCAGCATTTT.

Ten or more counts support this clonotype. The V and J genes are TRBV5-5 and TRBJ2-5, with TRBD2 matching 7 bases. J was trimmed by 3 bases and V by 3 bases; bases with no gene match: 8. The CDR3 runs to 15 residues. The V gene's germline CDR1 is SGHKS and CDR2 YYEKEE (reference sequence). CDR3: CASSSWGGAKETQYF. Written as DNA, the CDR3 is TGTGCCAGCAGCTCGTGGGGGGGTGCCAAAGAGACCCAGTACTTC.

This clonotype was counted once. The chain carries TRBV4-1 and TRBJ1-1; no clear D. V shed 1 base and J shed 0 bases, with 12 bases lying between them. Looked up from germline, CDR1 is MGHRA and CDR2 is YSYEKL. The CDR3 totals 16 residues. CDR3 in DNA: TGCGCCAGCAGCCAAGGTGGATTTACCATGAACACTGAAGCTTTCTTT. Translation: CASSQGGFTMNTEAFF.

In its sample, this clonotype was seen a few times. The CDR3 nucleotides read TGTGCCAGCAGCCTTACGACATCAAATTACAATGAGCAGTTCTTC. The encoded protein is CASSLTTSNYNEQFF. V gene TRBV27 combines with J gene TRBJ2-1; D ambiguous. The germline gives CDR1 MNHEY, CDR2 SMNVEV (reference sequence). The CDR3 runs 15 residues. V was clipped by 6 bases and J by 4 bases, with 16 bases between them.

This clonotype showed up just a few times. V is TRBV7-8 and J is TRBJ1-5; no clear D gene. Per germline, CDR1 SGHVS and CDR2 FQNEAQ. The CDR3 is 17 residues long. Trimming left V 4 bases short and J 2 bases short, with 18 bases between. CDR3 in amino acids: CASSSPGAAPGNQPQHF. The CDR3 region has the DNA TGTGCCAGCAGCTCCCCGGGAGCCGCGCCCGGCAATCAGCCCCAGCATTTT.

This clonotype was seen a few times. V is TRBV20-1 and J is TRBJ1-2; D gene unclear. The ends were cut back, 3 bases at V and 6 bases at J, with 5 bases in the middle. Germline CDR1 DFQATT, CDR2 SNEGSKA (reference sequence). This CDR3 is built from 10 residues. CDR3 loop: CSASEDGYTF. In DNA form, the CDR3 reads TGCAGTGCTAGCGAGGATGGCTACACCTTC.

This chain connects TRBV12-3 or TRBV12-4 to TRBJ2-1, with D perhaps TRBD1 (5 bases). The V and J ends lost 9 bases and 5 bases respectively, with 17 bases between them. The CDR3 is 14 residues long. CDR3 amino acids: CASCRGSQDNEQFF. The CDR3 DNA is TGTGCCAGTTGTAGGGGCTCTCAAGACAATGAGCAGTTCTTC.

This clonotype was seen more than once but under ten times. This chain uses TRBV7-2 with TRBJ1-1; D gene ambiguous. V was trimmed by 1 base and J by 10 bases, leaving 10 bases between them. CDR1 SGHTA and CDR2 FQGNSA come from the germline V gene. The CDR3 totals 12 residues. The CDR3 loop is CASSLGGWGAFF. The CDR3, as DNA: TGTGCCAGCAGCTTAGGAGGGTGGGGAGCTTTCTTT.

The V call is TRBV7-3, the J call TRBJ2-7; 9 bases align to TRBD1. The germline gives CDR1 SGHTA, CDR2 FQGTGA. CDR3 length equals 17 residues. V shed 2 bases and J 7 bases; nucleotides not matched to a gene: 15. In DNA form, the CDR3 reads TGTGCCAGCAGCTTAGGGCCTGTCGGACAGGGGTCGGGGGAGCAGTACTTC. The encoded protein is CASSLGPVGQGSGEQYF.

This chain uses TRBV14 with TRBJ2-7; a possible D gene is TRBD1 (7 bases). The V gene's germline CDR1 is SGHDN and CDR2 FVKESK. The CDR3 has 13 residues. V was trimmed by 5 bases and J by 7 bases, leaving 15 bases between them. In nucleotides, the CDR3 is TGTGCCAGCAGCGTACAGGGGAGCGGGGAGCAGTACTTC. This codes for CASSVQGSGEQYF.

The rearrangement links TRBV9 to TRBJ2-2; no firm D call. Germline CDR1 and CDR2: SGDLS and YYNGEE. The CDR3 has 14 residues. V was pared by 4 bases and J by 6 bases, with 13 bases between. The CDR3 bases are TGTGCCAGCAGCCCTAGGTCGCAGGCCGGGGAGCTGTTTTTT. Translation: CASSPRSQAGELFF.

The gene calls are TRBV29-1 and TRBJ2-2; 8 positions match TRBD1. After removal of 6 bases from V and 7 bases from J, the junction contained 7 bases not matched to a gene. Germline V gene data show CDR1 as SQVTM and CDR2 as ANQGSEA. This CDR3 has 13 residues. The CDR3 here is CSVEQGEDGELFF. In DNA, the CDR3 is TGCAGCGTGGAACAGGGGGAAGACGGGGAGCTGTTTTTT.

The rearrangement uses TRBV7-8 and TRBJ1-3; D not resolved. Germline V lookup: CDR1 SGHVS, CDR2 FQNEAQ. The CDR3 runs 15 residues. V was pared by 1 base and J by 1 base, with 8 bases between. The CDR3 reads CASSLEQTSGNTIYF. CDR3 DNA: TGTGCCAGCAGCTTAGAGCAGACTTCTGGAAACACCATATATTTT.

The V and J genes are TRBV3-1 and TRBJ2-1, with D possibly being TRBD2 (6 bases). The CDR3 length is 16 residues. Between the trimmed V and J ends, which lost 2 bases and 4 bases, there was a span of 15 bases. The germline gives CDR1 LGHDT, CDR2 YNNKEL (reference sequence). CDR3 sequence: CASSQYTSRSYNEQFF. The CDR3 nucleotides are TGTGCCAGCAGCCAATACACTAGCCGATCGTACAATGAGCAGTTCTTC.

This clonotype has a count of ten or more. V gene TRBV7-7 combines with J gene TRBJ2-3; the D gene could be TRBD1 or TRBD2 (5 bases each). The ends were cut back, 5 bases at V and 1 base at J, with 13 bases in the middle. CDR1 SSHAT and CDR2 FNYEAQ come from the germline V gene (reference sequence). CDR3 length: 15 amino acids. CDR3 amino acids: CASSKGSRGTDTQYF. CDR3 DNA sequence: TGTGCCAGCAGCAAGGGGAGCAGGGGCACAGATACGCAGTATTTT.